One sample yielded the 8 T cell receptor beta chains listed below, sequenced in a study of shared clonotypes between healthy human individuals (dated by TCRdb to 2018 to 2021). The protocol used for the library was the immunoSEQ multiplex PCR assay. Drawn from immuneACCESS, this table holds only the in-frame rearrangements with V and J called that TCRdb kept. Clones are partly lost; checked studies trace under half to an unresolved V gene and leave the rest unexplained. In all, the sample holds 2,500,000 or so clones, and 85% to 95% of those were seen once. Of the sample, 0.37% is held by the ten largest clones. Specimen: naive CD4+ T cells from PBMCs. Sample cell subset or site, as interpreted from the label and publication: CD45RA+ positively selected. Source of these receptors: a man between 18 and 29 years old in good health. Some clones in this sample may be carry-over from other donors' samples.

The chain joins TRBV6-1 to TRBJ1-3, with 7 bases matching TRBD1. The CDR3 sequence is 15 residues long. The ends lost 7 bases at V and 0 bases at J; junction bases unmatched: 6. Germline lookup yields CDR1 MNHNS and CDR2 SASEGT. The CDR3 DNA reads as TGTGCCAGCACCAGGGGGTACGACTCTGGAAACACCATATATTTT. It specifies CASTRGYDSGNTIYF.

The chain combines TRBV19 with TRBJ2-2; D gene uncertain. Germline V gene sequence: CDR1 LNHDA, CDR2 SQIVND (reference sequence). CDR3 length: 17 amino acids. Between the trimmed V and J ends, which lost 4 bases and 0 bases, there was a span of 15 bases. The CDR3 DNA is TGTGCCAGTAGTAGCCCCCGGGCCTCCGCGAACACCGGGGAGCTGTTTTTT. It translates to CASSSPRASANTGELFF.

The chain links TRBV28 to TRBJ2-2, with TRBD1 matching over 8 bases. The CDR3 is made up of 16 amino acids. The germline V gene encodes CDR1 MDHEN and CDR2 SYDVKM. Trimming took 8 bases from V and 4 from J; bases not matched to a gene: 12. The CDR3 DNA reads TGTGCCAGCGGAATAGCAGGACAGGGCGCCACCGGGGAGCTGTTTTTT. Its protein is CASGIAGQGATGELFF. The full variable domain, with the rest looked up from reference TRBV28 and TRBJ2-2, is DVKVTQSSRYLVKRTGEKVFLECVQDMDHENMFWYRQDPGLGLRLIYFSYDVKMKEKGDIPEGYSVSREKKERFSLILESASTNQTSMYLCASGIAGQGATGELFFGEGSRLTVL.

The V call is TRBV28, the J call TRBJ2-7; 15 bases fit TRBD2. The CDR3 extends over 15 amino acids. V gave up 10 bases and J gave up 6 bases; unmatched junction bases: 10. CDR1 MDHEN and CDR2 SYDVKM come from the germline V gene. The DNA for the CDR3 is TGTGCCACCAACGTAGGGGGACTAGCGGGAGGCGAGCAGTACTTC. Its translation is CATNVGGLAGGEQYF.

In its sample, this clone was seen once. The chain combines TRBV11-2 with TRBJ2-1; 8 nucleotides match TRBD2. CDR1 is SGHAT, CDR2 FQNNGV, per germline. This CDR3 is built from 17 residues. V trimming: 0 bases; J trimming: 2 bases; junction bases outside the gene matches: 6. CDR3 nucleotide sequence: TGTGCCAGCAGCTTAGATCCACTAGCGGCGGCCTACAATGAGCAGTTCTTC. Translated, it gives CASSLDPLAAAYNEQFF.

The chain combines TRBV5-4 with TRBJ2-3, with 11 bases that match TRBD1. CDR1 SGHNT and CDR2 YYREEE come from the germline V gene (reference sequence). The CDR3 consists of 16 residues. V lost 3 bases to trimming and J lost 5 bases; unmatched junction nucleotides: 8. The CDR3 DNA sequence: TGTGCCAGCAGCTCTCCGGGACAGGGGGTAATAGATACGCAGTATTTT. Its translation is CASSSPGQGVIDTQYF.

This clone has only one observation. The chain has TRBV5-1 and TRBJ2-3; 9 bases are shared with TRBD1. V shed 3 bases, J shed 2 bases, and the junction held 4 bases outside the gene matches. The CDR3 totals 15 residues. Germline CDR1 and CDR2: SGHRS and YFSETQ. The CDR3 is CASSSGQGPTDTQYF. CDR3 nucleotides: TGCGCCAGCAGCTCCGGACAGGGGCCCACAGATACGCAGTATTTT.

For this clone: Other DNA sequences in the same sample also yield this CDR3. This sequence joins TRBV30 and TRBJ1-2; no clear D. The V end lost 0 bases, the J end lost 5 bases, and 7 bases lay between the germline ends. CDR3 length equals 12 residues. Germline values: CDR1 GTSNPN, CDR2 SVGIG (reference sequence). The CDR3 spells CAWSVNLYGYTF. The CDR3 DNA reads TGTGCCTGGAGTGTGAATTTGTATGGCTACACCTTC.